This T cell receptor (beta chain) was documented in a study of low-dose radiotherapy and immunotherapy resistance in tumors. For the study at large: Treatment of Cohort 2 consisted of 1 Gy per fraction every two weeks, amounting to 13 Gy over 26 weeks. Aspirin was taken orally by patients at 300 mg daily for four cycles from cycle 1 day 1.

Time point: before trial treatment. All of the donors were given nivolumab, ipilimumab, aspirin, low-dose cyclophosphamide and low-dose radiotherapy as part of RACIN, a single-arm trial. At least ten counts were recorded for this clonotype. With TRAV- and TRBV-specific primers, first-strand cDNA was made, covering the alpha and beta chains. The PCR that amplified TCRs ran for about 20 cycles, relying on a constant-region primer and a V-primer adapter. The authors amplified isolated mRNA by in vitro transcription. TCRdb reprocessed the reads via MiXCR and lists one record per CDR3 protein. The sample has about 71,000 distinct CDR3 sequences; about a third are singletons. The sequence came from a female donor with ovarian cancer. The sample was PBMCs, taken before treatment.

The CDR3 DNA sequence: TGTGCCAGCAGCTCACCGCGGTTTGGCTACACCTTC. Translation: CASSSPRFGYTF. V and J are TRBV7-9 and TRBJ1-2; the D is unclear. This CDR3 contains 12 residues. V lost 4 bases and J lost 7, with 10 bases in between. CDR1 and CDR2 (germline): SEHNR, FQNEAQ (reference sequence).